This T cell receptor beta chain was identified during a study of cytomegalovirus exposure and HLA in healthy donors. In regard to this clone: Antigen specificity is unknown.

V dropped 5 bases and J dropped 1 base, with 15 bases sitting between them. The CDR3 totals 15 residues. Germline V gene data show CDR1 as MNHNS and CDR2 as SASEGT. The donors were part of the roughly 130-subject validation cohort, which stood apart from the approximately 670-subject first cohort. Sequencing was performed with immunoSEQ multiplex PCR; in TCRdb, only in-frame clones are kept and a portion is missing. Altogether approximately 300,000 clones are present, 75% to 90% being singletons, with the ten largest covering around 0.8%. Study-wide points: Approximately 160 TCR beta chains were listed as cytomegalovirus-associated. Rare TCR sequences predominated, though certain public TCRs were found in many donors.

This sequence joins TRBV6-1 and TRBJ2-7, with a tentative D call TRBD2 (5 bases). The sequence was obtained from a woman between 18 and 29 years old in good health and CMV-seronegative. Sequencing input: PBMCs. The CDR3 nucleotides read TGTGCCAGCAGTACCAGGCGGACTGAATCCTACGAGCAGTACTTC. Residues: CASSTRRTESYEQYF.